This T cell receptor beta chain was recorded in a study of T cells in Graves' hyperthyroidism and ophthalmopathy. TCR beta CDR3 regions were amplified from RNA transcripts. In the first-round RT-PCR of the TCR CDR3, the HTBI primer set was used. A single record per CDR3 protein comes from TCRdb applying MiXCR to the multiplex PCR reads. Here the sample spans 600,000 to 750,000 distinct CDR3 sequences, approximately 15% being singletons. This CDR3 has 14 amino acids. Germline lookup yields CDR1 DFQATT and CDR2 SNEGSKA (reference sequence). Trimming removed 2 bases from V and 6 bases from J, with 15 bases in between.

This sequence was found in a man aged 45 to 65 with Graves' hyperthyroidism. The sequencing input was blood. The chain joins TRBV20-1 to TRBJ2-3; D is unresolved. The CDR3: CSARIGRSGDTQYF. The DNA for the CDR3 is TGCAGTGCTAGAATTGGCAGGAGTGGTGATACGCAGTATTTT.